Reported below is one T cell receptor beta chain. This specimen comes from a study of blood T cells in healthy people across ages. With 3 bases clipped from V and 2 bases from J, the junction kept 13 bases outside the gene matches. CDR3 length: 20 amino acids. Germline loops: CDR1 KGHSH, CDR2 LQKENI. Samples each had at least 6 micrograms of total RNA extracted. Through a sample-barcoded 5' primer and a J-beta primer mix, a second PCR was run for roughly 6 to 11 cycles. In TCRdb, the 5' RACE reads were re-called with MiXCR into one record per CDR3 protein. The data show around 400,000 distinct CDR3 sequences, with over 45% seen just once and approximately 51% held by the top ten.

V is TRBV18 and J is TRBJ2-7; TRBD2 aligns across 16 bases. The material sequenced was blood. The origin of this receptor is a man aged 55-75 years in good health. The CDR3 reads CASSPWAPGLAGGPTYEQYF. The CDR3 DNA sequence: TGTGCCAGCTCACCCTGGGCGCCGGGACTAGCGGGAGGGCCCACCTACGAGCAGTACTTC.